Listed below are T cell receptor beta chains from one sample, sequenced in a study of cytomegalovirus exposure and HLA in healthy donors. Some clones are missing from TCRdb's copy, which holds only in-frame ones; the method was immunoSEQ multiplex PCR. Counted here are some 190,000 clones, roughly 77% occurring once; the ten biggest clones make up 2.5% to 4%. The sequencing input was PBMCs. The origin of the receptors is a woman aged 25 to 39 in good health and CMV-seropositive. CDR3s include the opening cysteine and the closing phenylalanine or tryptophan. Fields, in order: V gene, J gene, D gene, clone size, CDR3 protein, CDR3 DNA. The D gene is left open where the match is weak. Rows may omit the clone size; those that give it use once, few, many or a size class.

v_gene: TRBV28; j_gene: TRBJ1-3; d_gene: NA; abundance: few; CDR3aa: CASSLFVSGNTIYF; CDR3nt: TGTGCCAGCAGTTTATTCGTCTCTGGAAACACCATATATTTT
v_gene: TRBV5-1; j_gene: TRBJ2-1; d_gene: NA; abundance: NA; CDR3aa: CASSLGAGRDNEQFF; CDR3nt: TGCGCCAGCAGCTTGGGAGCGGGCCGGGACAATGAGCAGTTCTTC
v_gene: TRBV7-8; j_gene: TRBJ1-5; d_gene: NA; abundance: NA; CDR3aa: CASSLEWGGDQPQHF; CDR3nt: TGTGCCAGCAGCTTAGAATGGGGAGGCGATCAGCCCCAGCATTTT
v_gene: TRBV6-5; j_gene: TRBJ2-2; d_gene: NA; abundance: few; CDR3aa: CASSQITGELFF; CDR3nt: TGTGCCAGCAGTCAGATTACCGGGGAGCTGTTTTTT
v_gene: TRBV28; j_gene: TRBJ1-4; d_gene: TRBD1; abundance: NA; CDR3aa: CASSFRGGDEKLFF; CDR3nt: TGTGCCAGCAGTTTTCGAGGGGGCGATGAAAAACTGTTTTTT
v_gene: TRBV5-1; j_gene: TRBJ2-7; d_gene: NA; abundance: NA; CDR3aa: CASSLLPRNPREQYF; CDR3nt: TGCGCCAGCAGCTTGCTGCCTAGAAATCCCCGCGAGCAGTACTTC
v_gene: TRBV28; j_gene: TRBJ2-7; d_gene: NA; abundance: NA; CDR3aa: CASSLRMGAGHEQYF; CDR3nt: TGTGCCAGCAGTTTACGCATGGGGGCGGGCCACGAGCAGTACTTC
v_gene: TRBV9; j_gene: TRBJ2-1; d_gene: TRBD2; abundance: NA; CDR3aa: CASSVGLAGEDEQFF; CDR3nt: TGTGCCAGCAGCGTAGGACTAGCGGGAGAAGATGAGCAGTTCTTC
v_gene: TRBV11-3; j_gene: TRBJ2-2; d_gene: NA; abundance: once; CDR3aa: CASSLKSVGGLGTGELFF; CDR3nt: TGTGCCAGCAGCTTAAAGTCGGTCGGGGGGCTCGGCACCGGGGAGCTGTTTTTT
v_gene: TRBV11-2; j_gene: TRBJ1-3; d_gene: TRBD1; abundance: NA; CDR3aa: CASSLDWTGLSGNTIYF; CDR3nt: TGTGCCAGCAGCTTAGACTGGACAGGGTTATCTGGAAACACCATATATTTT
v_gene: TRBV5-4; j_gene: TRBJ2-1; d_gene: NA; abundance: NA; CDR3aa: CASSLTGHNEQFF; CDR3nt: TGTGCCAGCAGCTTGACAGGGCACAATGAGCAGTTCTTC
v_gene: TRBV2; j_gene: TRBJ2-1; d_gene: NA; abundance: NA; CDR3aa: CASRSGNEQFF; CDR3nt: TGTGCCAGCCGTTCGGGCAATGAGCAGTTCTTC